These T cell receptor beta chains were read from a single sample in a study of T cell repertoires in cytomegalovirus infection. TCRdb passed the reads through MiXCR, listing each CDR3 protein once. The sample has approximately 550,000 distinct CDR3 sequences, approximately 17% seen once. Input material: CD8+ T cells from PBMCs. The receptors shown here come from a human donor in good health (CMV status not recorded). Some clones in this sample may be carry-over from other donors' samples. CDR3s include the opening cysteine and the closing phenylalanine or tryptophan. Each record gives: clone size, V gene, CDR3 protein. A row's size may be missing; if present it is once, few, many or a size class.

>once|TRBV7-9
CASSSRDGALTGELFF
>many|TRBV19
CASSRLRTGEENQPQHF
>few|TRBV29-1
CSVRTAGDYTEAFF
>few|TRBV6-1
CASLDGTAYEQYF
>few|TRBV2
CASSNSGRAIRVELFF
>-|TRBV5-6
CASSLGGKYNEQFF
>-|TRBV4-1
CASSRVLAGGRLSTDTQYF
>many|TRBV5-1
CASSLAGGNYEQYF
>-|TRBV29-1
CSVEDLGQGEYGYTF
>few|TRBV7-9
CASSSRDTPHQPQHF
>many|TRBV7-9
CASSLGGSYSNQPQHF
>-|TRBV19
CASSIGWTGDTEAFF
>many|TRBV6-1
CASNGRLSYEQYF
>-|TRBV29-1
CSVEWKGGRRAFF
>-|TRBV7-9
CASSLPKTSGRGLEQYF
>few|TRBV12-5
CASGLDRDKNIQYF
>-|TRBV28
CASSSWTVDYEQYF
>many|TRBV24-1
CATSDGLAGGLGYNEQFF
>many|TRBV5-6
CASSSGLAGNYEQYF
>many|TRBV27
CASSLSGGGTEAFF
>-|TRBV5-4
CASSLGAERPYEQYF
>many|TRBV6-6
CASSYGGSYNSPLHF
>few|TRBV4-1
CASSQDRDREGFYEQYF
>-|TRBV9
CASSAEGAGGPKTQYF
>many|TRBV6-5
CASRSPDWSQSEQFF
>many|TRBV19
CASSIGIRTGSIGEAFF
>few|TRBV4-2
CASSQRSPLRGTDTQYF
>-|TRBV7-9
CASSSVTNTEAFF
>-|TRBV7-9
CASSLEGLAGARNEQFF
>few|TRBV2
CASSPDRVDYGYTF
>few|TRBV20-1
CSAYAAGPKRYEQYF
>-|TRBV6-5
CASSHQTSWVVGELFF
>few|TRBV6-2/TRBV6-3
CASSPYTGASYGYTF
>-|TRBV12-3/TRBV12-4
CASSSWSLSSGANVLTF
>-|TRBV27
CASRRSGEQFF
>few|TRBV28
CASSVDREDNQPQHF
>few|TRBV13
CASSLEGTAYGYTF
>many|TRBV27
CASSFLGSSNTGELFF
>-|TRBV9
CASSGGHQGFPGELFF
>few|TRBV19
CASSTISGRAASTDTQYF